The 31 T cell receptor beta chains below were found in one sample sequenced in a study of breast tumors, draining lymph nodes, adjacent tissues. The lymph nodes were axillary draining lymph nodes from breast cancer patients. MiXCR, applied by TCRdb to the multiplex PCR reads, yields one record per CDR3 protein. The sample yields 150,000 to 200,000 distinct CDR3 sequences, 30% to 40% seen once. The specimen was axillary lymph node tissue. These receptors all stem from a female donor with breast cancer. Some clones in this sample may be carry-over from other donors' samples.

The rearrangement joins TRBV5-5 to TRBJ2-2; 14 positions match TRBD2. V shed 0 bases and J 4 bases; nucleotides not matched to a gene: 11. Germline-derived CDR1 and CDR2 are SGHKS and YYEKEE (reference sequence). The CDR3 has 20 residues. The CDR3 is CASSLEWGLAGASGTGELFF. In nucleotides, the CDR3 is TGTGCCAGCAGCTTGGAATGGGGACTAGCGGGAGCCTCGGGCACCGGGGAGCTGTTTTTT. The whole variable domain, filled in from reference TRBV5-5 and TRBJ2-2, reads DAGVTQSPTHLIKTRGQQVTLRCSPISGHKSVSWYQQVLGQGPQFIFQYYEKEERGRGNFPDRFSARQFPNYSSELNVNALLLGDSALYLCASSLEWGLAGASGTGELFFGEGSRLTVL.

Details on this clonotype: Since a much larger clone is just one base distant, this may be a read error. V gene TRBV18 combines with J gene TRBJ1-6, with D unresolved. Germline values: CDR1 KGHSH, CDR2 LQKENI. CDR3 length equals 16 residues. The CDR3 DNA sequence: TGTGCCAGCCCACCAGGTCGCAGGAGAGAGAATTCACCCCTCCACTTT. The encoded protein is CASPPGRRRENSPLHF.

Comments on this clonotype: This may arise from a read error, as a much more abundant clone is one base away. The chain couples TRBV7-8 to TRBJ1-4; D may be TRBD1 (6 bases). This CDR3 region has 16 residues. Germline V gene lookup returns CDR1 SGHVS and CDR2 FQNEAQ. The CDR3 is CASSSTSTGIDEELFF. The DNA of the CDR3 is TGTGCCAGCAGCTCAACCTCGACAGGAATAGATGAAGAACTGTTTTTT. Using reference TRBV7-8 and TRBJ1-4 for the parts outside the CDR3, the full variable domain is GAGVSQSPRYKVAKRGQDVALRCDPISGHVSLFWYQQALGQGPEFLTYFQNEAQLDKSGLPSDRFFAERPEGSVSTLKIQRTQQEDSAVYLCASSSTSTGIDEELFFGSGTQLSVL.

The table lists this clonotype with many counts. This chain joins TRBV11-2 and TRBJ2-5; 16 bases are a match to TRBD2. V shed 5 bases, J shed 5 bases, and the junction held 8 bases outside the gene matches. Germline CDR1 and CDR2: SGHAT and FQNNGV. CDR3 length equals 17 residues. The CDR3 loop reads CASSPTGLAGGGETQYF. The CDR3 nucleotides read TGTGCCAGCAGCCCCACGGGACTAGCGGGAGGGGGGGAGACCCAGTACTTC.

The chain has TRBV13 and TRBJ2-7, with TRBD2 matching over 8 bases. The V gene's germline CDR1 is PRHDT and CDR2 FYEKMQ (reference sequence). V lost 2 bases to trimming and J lost 2 bases; unmatched junction nucleotides: 5. The CDR3 totals 15 residues. The chain's CDR3 is CASSLHPGGTYEQYF. The CDR3 DNA reads as TGTGCCAGCAGCTTACATCCGGGAGGGACCTACGAGCAGTACTTC.

This clonotype was counted at least ten times. The J gene is TRBJ2-1, the V gene TRBV20-1; TRBD2 agrees at 12 bases. Germline V gives CDR1 DFQATT, CDR2 SNEGSKA (reference sequence). With V trimmed by 3 bases and J by 10 bases, 10 bases remained unmatched. CDR3 size: 15 residues. DNA of the CDR3: TGCAGTGCTAGTGACCGGACTAGCGGGACCCCCGAGCAGTTCTTC. Encoded protein: CSASDRTSGTPEQFF.

This clonotype was seen at least ten times. The chain recombines TRBV20-1 with TRBJ1-6, with TRBD1 matching over 9 bases. This CDR3 comprises 14 residues. Germline assignment: CDR1 DFQATT and CDR2 SNEGSKA (reference sequence). Trimming cost V 1 base and J 10 bases; bases outside gene matches: 5. In DNA, the CDR3 is TGCAGTGCTAGAGCCGGGACAGGGCCCTCACCCCTCCACTTT. Protein product: CSARAGTGPSPLHF.

The chain uses TRBV6-6 and TRBJ1-1, with TRBD1 matching 10 bases. This CDR3 region has 16 residues. The V segment lost 4 bases and the J segment 5 bases; nucleotides outside the gene matches: 10. Germline V lookup: CDR1 MNHNY, CDR2 SVGAGI (reference sequence). Here the CDR3 DNA reads TGTGCCAGCAGTTTATATTGGACAGGGGGAGGGACTGAAGCTTTCTTT. Protein: CASSLYWTGGGTEAFF.

In its sample, this clonotype was seen many times. The rearrangement uses TRBV3-1 and TRBJ2-7; 8 positions match TRBD1. The CDR3 runs to 17 residues. V was pared by 4 bases and J by 0 bases, with 11 bases of the junction left unmatched. Germline V gene lookup returns CDR1 LGHDT and CDR2 YNNKEL (reference sequence). CDR3: CASSPRGTGRYSYEQYF. The CDR3 DNA reads as TGTGCCAGCAGCCCTCGTGGGACAGGCCGCTACTCCTACGAGCAGTACTTC.

Turning to this clonotype: This clone may be a read error of a much larger clone one base away. V gene TRBV6-2 or TRBV6-3 combines with J gene TRBJ2-7; D not resolved. The CDR3 covers 15 residues. The germline V gene has CDR1 MNHEY and CDR2 SVGEGT. CDR3 DNA: TGTGCCTGCAGTCGAACAAGCTCCCGATCCTACGAGCAGTACTTC. It translates to CACSRTSSRSYEQYF.

This clonotype occurred many times. The chain employs TRBV10-3 and TRBJ2-1, with 13 nucleotides matching TRBD2. In germline, CDR1 is ENHRY, CDR2 SYGVKD. Unmatched junction bases numbered 5, after V lost 6 bases and J lost 6 bases. The CDR3 sequence is 15 residues long. This CDR3 is CAISRTSGGGNEQFF. In DNA form, the CDR3 reads TGTGCCATCAGCCGCACTAGCGGGGGGGGCAATGAGCAGTTCTTC.

This chain connects TRBV6-4 to TRBJ1-1; no reliable D call. The V end was cut by 3 bases, the J end by 5 bases, with 16 bases between. Germline V CDR1 and CDR2: MRHNA, SNTAGT. CDR3 length: 15 amino acids. The CDR3 region is CASSEAPRVRTEAFF. CDR3 nucleotide sequence: TGTGCCAGCAGTGAAGCGCCGAGGGTAAGGACTGAAGCTTTCTTT.

This clonotype was counted at least ten times. J is TRBJ1-3 and V is TRBV15; maybe TRBD1 (6 bases). Trimming took off 0 bases at V and 3 bases at J, with 18 bases between the two ends. The germline V gene encodes CDR1 LNHNV and CDR2 YYDKDF (reference sequence). The CDR3 runs 18 residues. CDR3 DNA: TGTGCCACCAGCAGAGAGGCCCTAGCAGGGGTTCATGGAAACACCATATATTTT. This sequence encodes CATSREALAGVHGNTIYF.

For this clonotype: This could be a read error, since a much larger clone is one nucleotide away. The rearrangement uses TRBV7-2 and TRBJ2-7; TRBD2 agrees at 7 bases. CDR3 size: 17 residues. Germline values: CDR1 SGHTA, CDR2 FQGNSA. V lost 1 base to trimming and J lost 6 bases; unmatched junction nucleotides: 15. The CDR3 loop reads CASSLESGLAGVSEQYF. CDR3 sequence (DNA): TGTGCCAGCAGCTTAGAGTCTGGTCTGGCGGGAGTGAGCGAGCAGTACTTC.

There are many counts of this clonotype. The rearrangement uses TRBV6-6 and TRBJ2-1; D is ambiguous. Germline loops: CDR1 MNHNY, CDR2 SVGAGI (reference sequence). Deletions cut 7 bases from V and 6 bases from J, with 10 bases between. CDR3 length: 12 amino acids. This CDR3 is CASTNVINEQFF. Written as DNA, the CDR3 is TGTGCCAGCACTAACGTTATCAATGAGCAGTTCTTC.

This clonotype was counted many times. The V gene is TRBV5-8, the J gene TRBJ2-5; the D call may be TRBD1 or TRBD2 (7 bases each). V gave up 4 bases and J gave up 4 bases, with 23 bases separating them. The CDR3 totals 17 residues. The V gene's germline CDR1 is SGHTS and CDR2 YDEGEE. Here the CDR3 reads CASSPAGGARGGETQYF. DNA for the CDR3: TGTGCCAGCAGCCCAGCCGGTGGGGCCAGGGGGGGAGAGACCCAGTACTTC. Using reference TRBV5-8 and TRBJ2-5 for the parts outside the CDR3, the full variable domain is EAGVTQSPTHLIKTRGQQATLRCSPISGHTSVYWYQQALGLGLQFLLWYDEGEERNRGNFPPRFSGRQFPNYSSELNVNALELEDSALYLCASSPAGGARGGETQYFGPGTRLLVL.

With regard to this clonotype: This CDR3 fails to terminate in the conserved phenylalanine or tryptophan, so it likely reflects a read error. The V gene is TRBV12-3 or TRBV12-4, the J gene TRBJ2-5; D call uncertain. There are 11 residues in the CDR3. Here the CDR3 reads CAGRLGETQYL. CDR3 nucleotide sequence: TGTGCCGGCAGGTTAGGGGAGACCCAGTACCTC.

Turning to this clonotype: The junction does not match germline at one end; this may be a read error. V gene TRBV10-1 combines with J gene TRBJ1-2; 8 positions match TRBD1. The germline V gene has CDR1 WNHNN and CDR2 SYGVQD (reference sequence). The CDR3 totals 13 residues. CDR3: CASSESGQAPRRF. The DNA for the CDR3 is TGCGCCAGCAGTGAGTCGGGACAGGCTCCGAGGCGGTTC.

Ten or more counts support this clonotype. The chain links TRBV7-9 to TRBJ2-1; tentative D call: TRBD2 (7 bases). The V gene's germline CDR1 is SEHNR and CDR2 FQNEAQ (reference sequence). With 5 bases removed from V and 6 bases from J, the gap between germline ends came to 14 bases. This CDR3 spans 14 amino acids. The CDR3 DNA sequence: TGTGCCAGCAGCGTGGGGGGGCCCGGCAATGAGCAGTTCTTC. Amino acids: CASSVGGPGNEQFF. Full variable domain (remainder filled in from reference TRBV7-9 and TRBJ2-1): DTGVSQNPRHKITKRGQNVTFRCDPISEHNRLYWYRQTLGQGPEFLTYFQNEAQLEKSRLLSDRFSAERPKGSFSTLEIQRTEQGDSAMYLCASSVGGPGNEQFFGPGTRLTVL.

This clonotype has just a few counts. The V call is TRBV6-2 or TRBV6-3, the J call TRBJ2-3, with 13 positions matching TRBD2. This CDR3 is built from 20 residues. Trimming took 6 bases from V and 0 from J; bases not matched to a gene: 15. The germline gives CDR1 MNHEY, CDR2 SVGEGT. This CDR3 reads CASSPQGRGTSGVSTDTQYF. CDR3 nucleotides: TGTGCCAGCAGCCCTCAAGGACGGGGGACTAGCGGGGTTAGCACAGATACGCAGTATTTT.

With respect to this clonotype: It may be a read error: a sequence one base away is much more abundant. It is unclear where the CDR3 begins or ends on the DNA, so no DNA is shown, and the CDR3 is as TCRdb lists it. This sequence joins TRBV7-2 and TRBJ2-3; the D call of TRBD1 is as the table states it, not checked on the DNA. Germline loops: CDR1 SGHTA, CDR2 FQGNSA. Including both end residues, the CDR3 is 14 amino acids long. CDR3: CAGSFGSGADTQCF.

A note on this clonotype: A read error may explain this, as a much larger clone is one base away. The gene calls are TRBV6-1 and TRBJ2-7; TRBD1 matches at 8 bases. The V and J ends lost 4 bases and 1 base, in that order; junction bases with no gene match: 3. Germline loops: CDR1 MNHNS, CDR2 SASEGT. The CDR3 is 14 residues long. CDR3 nucleotides: TGTGCCAGCAGTGCTGACAGGGGTTCCTACGAGCAGTACTTC. It is translated as CASSADRGSYEQYF.

This chain joins TRBV6-5 and TRBJ1-1; D might be TRBD1 (6 bases). CDR1 and CDR2 from the germline V gene are MNHEY and SVGAGI. V was clipped by 6 bases and J by 4 bases, with 15 bases between them. CDR3 length equals 14 residues. The chain's CDR3 is CASRTGTRLTEAFF. For the CDR3, the DNA is TGTGCCAGCAGAACCGGGACAAGACTCACTGAAGCTTTCTTT.

This clonotype was counted once. The genes are TRBV12-5 and TRBJ2-7; D uncertain. CDR3 length: 12 amino acids. The germline V gene encodes CDR1 LGHNT and CDR2 FRNRAP. The CDR3 sequence: CASSPVASEQYF. In DNA, the CDR3 is TGTGCCAGCAGTCCCGTTGCAAGTGAGCAGTACTTC.

This clonotype was counted at least ten times. This chain connects TRBV7-9 to TRBJ2-7; 12 bases match TRBD2. The CDR3 loop spans 18 amino acids. Germline CDR1 SEHNR, CDR2 FQNEAQ (reference sequence). The ends lost 2 bases at V and 7 bases at J; junction bases unmatched: 15. In nucleotides, the CDR3 is TGTGCCAGCAGCTTACCCATTACTAGCGGGAGGACCTCTCGGGAGCAGTACTTC. It translates to CASSLPITSGRTSREQYF.

In its sample, this clonotype was seen many times. The V call is TRBV20-1, the J call TRBJ2-5, with D maybe TRBD1 (6 bases). V gave up 7 bases and J gave up 5 bases, with 17 bases separating them. The CDR3 contains 13 residues. CDR1 and CDR2 from the germline V gene are DFQATT and SNEGSKA (reference sequence). In DNA, the CDR3 is TGCAGTGTTCGTCCCGGGACATCGGAGACCCAGTACTTC. Amino acids: CSVRPGTSETQYF.

This chain links TRBV5-1 with TRBJ1-6; D gene uncertain. The length of the CDR3 is 14 residues. Germline V lookup: CDR1 SGHRS, CDR2 YFSETQ. The CDR3, as DNA: TGCGTCGGCAGCTTGGTGGCCAGATATTCACCCCTCCACTTT. This encodes CVGSLVARYSPLHF.

This clonotype has a count of ten or more. This rearrangement joins TRBV20-1 to TRBJ1-3, with D unresolved. The CDR3 runs to 16 residues. CDR1 and CDR2 (germline): DFQATT, SNEGSKA (reference sequence). The V end lost 3 bases, the J end lost 2 bases, and 17 bases lay between the germline ends. CDR3 nucleotide sequence: TGCAGTGCTAGGGGCTCCGGGCCCTGGACTGGAAACACCATATATTTT. Amino acids: CSARGSGPWTGNTIYF.

The rearrangement joins TRBV19 to TRBJ1-5; D possibly corresponds to TRBD1 (5 bases). The CDR3 sequence is 15 residues long. The germline V and J ends were trimmed by 9 bases and 5 bases, with 20 bases remaining between them. Germline V CDR1 and CDR2: LNHDA, SQIVND (reference sequence). The CDR3 here is CASSGRGAAHQPQHF. The CDR3 nucleotides are TGTGCCAGCAGTGGGAGAGGGGCAGCCCATCAGCCCCAGCATTTT. The full variable domain, its missing parts supplied by reference TRBV19 and TRBJ1-5, is DGGITQSPKYLFRKEGQNVTLSCEQNLNHDAMYWYRQDPGQGLRLIYYSQIVNDFQKGDIAEGYSVSREKKESFPLTVTSAQKNPTAFYLCASSGRGAAHQPQHFGDGTRLSIL.

About this clonotype: Just one base apart from a much larger clone, this may be a read error. This chain uses TRBV6-1 with TRBJ1-5; D not certain. The CDR3 contains 14 residues. Germline CDR1 reads MNHNS; CDR2 reads SASEGT. Trimming shortened V by 5 bases and J by 4 bases, and 12 bases separated the two germline ends. The CDR3 here is CASSHYMGNQPQHF. The DNA of the CDR3 is TGTGCCAGCAGTCACTATATGGGTAATCAGCCCCAGCATTTT.

There are many counts of this clonotype. This sequence joins TRBV5-1 and TRBJ2-3, with 7 positions matching TRBD1. Germline V gives CDR1 SGHRS, CDR2 YFSETQ. J lost 2 bases, V lost 3 bases, and 3 bases had no gene match. This CDR3 spans 14 amino acids. The CDR3 here is CASSSQGDTDTQYF. The CDR3 bases are TGCGCCAGCAGCTCCCAGGGGGACACAGATACGCAGTATTTT.